The sequence of this T cell receptor (beta chain) was determined in a study of T cell responses to AZD1222 COVID-19 vaccine. Study results and caveats: Donors, mostly white British, included more females; clonal diversity was possibly underestimated.

V lost 7 bases and J lost 3; bases outside the gene matches: 6. Germline loops: CDR1 MNHEY, CDR2 SVGAGI. This CDR3 is 14 amino acids long. Concerning this clone itself: Its antigen is undetermined.

Assay used: immunoSEQ multiplex PCR; TCRdb lists only in-frame clones, some missing. Among about 120,000 clones listed, 85% to 90% were seen once. The TCR was taken from an adult who received the AZD1222 COVID-19 vaccine. This material consisted of peripheral blood, taken 28 days after the second AZD1222 dose. The chain recombines TRBV6-5 with TRBJ2-5; TRBD1 agrees at 9 bases. The CDR3 nucleotides read TGTGCCAGCATACAGGGGGCTTCTGAAGAGACCCAGTACTTC. Protein product: CASIQGASEETQYF.